The 32 T cell receptor beta chains in this list originate from one sample, sequenced in a study of shared clonotypes between healthy human individuals. The data were produced by immunoSEQ multiplex PCR, yet TCRdb's version contains in-frame clones alone and is incomplete. The sample lists some 2,400,000 clones, approximately 95% occurring once. The sequencing input was naive CD4+ T cells sorted from blood. Subset described: CD45RA+ positively selected. The source is a man aged 18 to 30 in good health.

The CDR3 sequence: CASSQEGGLEQYF. CDR3 DNA sequence: TGCGCCAGCAGCCAAGAGGGGGGGCTCGAGCAGTACTTC. This sequence joins TRBV4-3 and TRBJ2-7; TRBD2 might be the D (7 bases). CDR1 and CDR2 (germline): LGHNA, YSLEER. V dropped 0 bases and J dropped 6 bases, with 9 bases sitting between them. There are 13 residues in the CDR3.

The gene calls are TRBV18 and TRBJ2-2; TRBD1 might be the D (5 bases). The V end lost 5 bases, the J end lost 2 bases, and 30 bases lay between the germline ends. Per the germline V gene, CDR1 is KGHSH and CDR2 is LQKENI. The CDR3 sequence is 21 residues long. The CDR3 DNA follows: TGTGCCAGCTCATCCAAAATCCTCGGCAGGGATCAAATTAAAAACACCGGGGAGCTGTTTTTT. Amino acid sequence: CASSSKILGRDQIKNTGELFF.

The chain combines TRBV5-1 with TRBJ1-4; D may be TRBD1 (5 bases). Germline CDR1 reads SGHRS; CDR2 reads YFSETQ. Trimming took 3 bases from V and 4 from J, leaving 13 bases between them. The CDR3 totals 15 residues. CDR3 coding DNA: TGCGCCAGCAGCTCCATGGGACGGGATAATGAAAAACTGTTTTTT. Encoded protein: CASSSMGRDNEKLFF.

The chain couples TRBV14 to TRBJ2-3, with unresolved D. Between the trimmed V and J ends, which lost 0 bases and 0 bases, there was a span of 10 bases. The length of the CDR3 is 16 residues. Germline V gene sequence: CDR1 SGHDN, CDR2 FVKESK. In nucleotides, the CDR3 is TGTGCCAGCAGCCAAGATGGGCAAATCAGCACAGATACGCAGTATTTT. The encoded protein is CASSQDGQISTDTQYF.

The chain has TRBV30 and TRBJ2-2; D might be TRBD2 (6 bases). V dropped 4 bases and J dropped 10 bases, with 10 bases sitting between them. The CDR3 runs to 11 residues. Per germline, CDR1 GTSNPN and CDR2 SVGIG (reference sequence). The DNA of the CDR3 is TGTGCCTGGAACGGGGGTTTGGAGCTGTTTTTT. Its translation is CAWNGGLELFF.

About this clone itself: Other DNA sequences in the sample encode the same CDR3. The rearrangement joins TRBV18 to TRBJ2-5; D call uncertain. Germline CDR1 reads KGHSH; CDR2 reads LQKENI. This CDR3 is 13 amino acids long. Trimming left V 0 bases short and J 5 bases short, with 7 bases between. For the CDR3, the DNA is TGTGCCAGCTCACCACCAGGGCGGGAGACCCAGTACTTC. It encodes CASSPPGRETQYF.

The chain has TRBV19 and TRBJ1-6; D is perhaps TRBD1 (5 bases). Per the germline V gene, CDR1 is LNHDA and CDR2 is SQIVND (reference sequence). V gave up 5 bases and J gave up 7 bases, with 18 bases separating them. The CDR3 loop spans 16 amino acids. CDR3 in amino acids: CASSALGWGNNSPLHF. In DNA form, the CDR3 reads TGTGCCAGTAGTGCGCTCGGGTGGGGGAACAATTCACCCCTCCACTTT.

The chain is built from TRBV30 and TRBJ1-1; no firm D call. In germline, CDR1 is GTSNPN, CDR2 SVGIG (reference sequence). The germline V and J ends were trimmed by 2 bases and 4 bases, with 5 bases remaining between them. CDR3 length: 11 residues. CDR3 region: CAWSFTTEAFF. CDR3 coding DNA: TGTGCCTGGAGTTTCACCACTGAAGCTTTCTTT.

The chain has TRBV5-1 and TRBJ2-2; possibly TRBD1 for D (5 bases). Deletions cut 4 bases from V and 0 bases from J, with 13 bases between. Looked up from germline, CDR1 is SGHRS and CDR2 is YFSETQ. The CDR3 sequence is 16 residues long. In nucleotides, the CDR3 is TGCGCCAGCAGCCTAACAGGTTCCGCGAACACCGGGGAGCTGTTTTTT. Translation gives CASSLTGSANTGELFF.

V is TRBV6-1 and J is TRBJ1-4; a weak D match, TRBD1 (5 bases). CDR3 size: 15 residues. Germline values: CDR1 MNHNS, CDR2 SASEGT. V shed 2 bases and J shed 2 bases, with 9 bases lying between them. CDR3 DNA sequence: TGTGCCAGCAGTGAATTTGCAGGGACTAATGAAAAACTGTTTTTT. Protein sequence: CASSEFAGTNEKLFF.

In the case of this clone: The identical CDR3 is also encoded by other nucleotide sequences in the sample. The rearrangement links TRBV7-3 to TRBJ2-7; 10 nucleotides line up with TRBD1. The germline V gene encodes CDR1 SGHTA and CDR2 FQGTGA. The CDR3 spans 15 residues. With 0 bases clipped from V and 1 base from J, the junction kept 0 bases outside the gene matches. CDR3 nucleotide sequence: TGTGCCAGCAGCTTAACGGGACAGGGGTCCTACGAGCAGTACTTC. Residues: CASSLTGQGSYEQYF.

The chain links TRBV9 to TRBJ1-2; 11 nucleotides line up with TRBD1. J gave up 4 bases and V 3 bases, and 8 bases lay outside the gene matches. Germline lookup yields CDR1 SGDLS and CDR2 YYNGEE. The CDR3 covers 16 residues. DNA for the CDR3: TGTGCCAGCAGCGCATCCCAGGGGACAGGGGGCTATGGCTACACCTTC. The encoded protein is CASSASQGTGGYGYTF.

V and J are TRBV4-1 and TRBJ1-1; D not resolved. CDR1 is MGHRA, CDR2 YSYEKL, per germline. CDR3 size: 17 residues. V lost 4 bases, J lost 1 base, and 19 bases lay in between. CDR3 sequence reads: CASSPRPLGRENTEAFF. CDR3 nucleotides: TGCGCCAGCAGCCCACGTCCCCTAGGAAGGGAGAACACTGAAGCTTTCTTT.

This sequence joins TRBV7-2 and TRBJ1-1, with 7 bases aligning to TRBD1. The trim removed 6 bases at V and 6 bases at J, leaving 7 bases unmatched. The CDR3 consists of 13 residues. The germline V gene has CDR1 SGHTA and CDR2 FQGNSA. CDR3 nucleotides: TGTGCCAGCAGGTTACAGGGGAGGGCTGAAGCTTTCTTT. This sequence encodes CASRLQGRAEAFF.

A note on this clone: This sample also contains other DNA sequences that code for the same CDR3. The rearrangement joins TRBV30 to TRBJ2-3; 10 nucleotides agree with TRBD2. The CDR3 spans 15 residues. From germline, CDR1 is GTSNPN and CDR2 SVGIG (reference sequence). Trimming removed 2 bases from V and 1 base from J; junction bases left unmatched: 3. CDR3 DNA sequence: TGTGCCTGGAGTTCCGGACTAGCGGGCACAGATACGCAGTATTTT. It specifies CAWSSGLAGTDTQYF.

This clone was counted a single time. The V call is TRBV28, the J call TRBJ2-5; D perhaps matches TRBD2 (6 bases). CDR1 MDHEN and CDR2 SYDVKM come from the germline V gene. CDR3 length equals 15 residues. Trimming cost V 5 bases and J 5 bases, with 18 bases left between them. The CDR3 region has the DNA TGTGCCAGCAGTCTAGCAGGGAGGAATTGGGAGACCCAGTACTTC. This translates into CASSLAGRNWETQYF.

As to this clone: This specimen includes other DNA sequences encoding the same CDR3. V gene TRBV30 combines with J gene TRBJ1-1; D gene ambiguous. This CDR3 is built from 13 residues. Germline V gene sequence: CDR1 GTSNPN, CDR2 SVGIG (reference sequence). V gave up 0 bases and J gave up 4 bases, with 9 bases separating them. The CDR3 DNA is TGTGCCTGGAGTGTGGGCGGGAGCACTGAAGCTTTCTTT. Amino acids: CAWSVGGSTEAFF.

The gene calls are TRBV27 and TRBJ2-7; the D is unclear. CDR1 is MNHEY, CDR2 SMNVEV, per germline (reference sequence). V gave up 7 bases and J gave up 4 bases, with 8 bases separating them. The CDR3 has 11 residues. CDR3 nucleotide sequence: TGTGCCAGCAAAAACGAGTACGAGCAGTACTTC. Its protein product is CASKNEYEQYF.

J is TRBJ1-3 and V is TRBV5-1; TRBD1 is a possible D gene (5 bases). This CDR3 spans 19 amino acids. Germline assignment: CDR1 SGHRS and CDR2 YFSETQ. V lost 1 base and J lost 0, with 20 bases in between. CDR3 residues: CASSLSGGQGTFSGNTIYF. The CDR3 bases are TGCGCCAGCAGCTTGTCGGGAGGCCAGGGCACCTTCTCTGGAAACACCATATATTTT.

V gene TRBV6-6 combines with J gene TRBJ2-7, with TRBD1 matching 7 bases. Losses at the gene ends were 4 bases for V and 5 bases for J; bases not matched to a gene: 11. Per germline, CDR1 MNHNY and CDR2 SVGAGI (reference sequence). The CDR3 covers 15 residues. CDR3 coding DNA: TGTGCCAGCAGTTCAGGGGGAGTGATTTTAAACGAGCAGTACTTC. This sequence encodes CASSSGGVILNEQYF.

The chain combines TRBV7-8 with TRBJ1-5, with D perhaps TRBD1 (6 bases). The V gene lost 5 bases and the J gene lost 1 base, with 21 bases spanning the gap. CDR3 length: 18 residues. In germline, CDR1 is SGHVS, CDR2 FQNEAQ. CDR3 DNA: TGTGCCAGCAGCGCTCCGGGACACCCAACCAAGAGCAATCAGCCCCAGCATTTT. Translated, it gives CASSAPGHPTKSNQPQHF.

J is TRBJ1-2 and V is TRBV7-6, with D tentatively TRBD1 (5 bases). Germline V lookup: CDR1 SGHVS, CDR2 FNYEAQ. V gave up 6 bases and J gave up 2 bases, with 25 bases separating them. The CDR3 extends over 18 amino acids. CDR3 sequence reads: CASSSFFTGDSGNYGYTF. In DNA, the CDR3 is TGTGCCAGCAGTTCCTTTTTTACCGGGGACTCGGGCAACTATGGCTACACCTTC.

The chain employs TRBV2 and TRBJ2-7; D might be TRBD1 or TRBD2, each matching 5 bases. Germline lookup yields CDR1 SNHLY and CDR2 FYNNEI. The CDR3 loop spans 15 amino acids. V was trimmed by 4 bases and J by 6 bases, leaving 19 bases between them. The CDR3 reads CASSAPGRPGFEQYF. CDR3 DNA sequence: TGTGCCAGCAGTGCCCCGGGACGTCCTGGGTTCGAGCAGTACTTC.

The chain recombines TRBV7-9 with TRBJ2-7; D call uncertain. The germline CDR1 and CDR2 sequences are SEHNR and FQNEAQ (reference sequence). Trimming removed 6 bases from V and 4 bases from J, with 10 bases in between. This CDR3 spans 12 amino acids. The CDR3 nucleotides are TGTGCCAGCAGTATCGACCATTACGAGCAGTACTTC. Protein: CASSIDHYEQYF.

The V call is TRBV2, the J call TRBJ1-4, with 8 bases lining up with TRBD1. The CDR3 consists of 15 residues. Per germline, CDR1 SNHLY and CDR2 FYNNEI. V lost 6 bases to trimming and J lost 4 bases; unmatched junction nucleotides: 7. This CDR3 is CASRGTGKGNEKLFF. CDR3 nucleotides: TGTGCCAGCAGAGGGACAGGAAAGGGTAATGAAAAACTGTTTTTT.

This chain joins TRBV19 and TRBJ2-7; TRBD2 matches 9 bases. V trimming: 8 bases; J trimming: 7 bases; junction bases outside the gene matches: 9. Germline CDR1 and CDR2: LNHDA and SQIVND (reference sequence). The length of the CDR3 is 13 residues. The DNA for the CDR3 is TGTGCCAGTCGGAGCGGGAGGACGGGGGAGCAGTACTTC. Translated, it gives CASRSGRTGEQYF.

This chain joins TRBV6-1 and TRBJ1-4; unclear D gene. This CDR3 contains 16 residues. Trimming cost V 2 bases and J 2 bases, with 12 bases left between them. Germline CDR1 reads MNHNS; CDR2 reads SASEGT. In DNA form, the CDR3 reads TGTGCCAGCAGTGAATACCGGGGAAAGACTAATGAAAAACTGTTTTTT. This codes for CASSEYRGKTNEKLFF.

This chain links TRBV30 with TRBJ1-4; D is unresolved. Germline CDR1 GTSNPN, CDR2 SVGIG (reference sequence). V was clipped by 4 bases and J by 0 bases, with 18 bases between them. This CDR3 comprises 17 residues. The CDR3 loop reads CAWTRTKTGTTNEKLFF. The CDR3 bases are TGTGCCTGGACAAGGACGAAGACTGGTACAACTAATGAAAAACTGTTTTTT. Full variable domain (outside the CDR3, taken from reference TRBV30 and TRBJ1-4): SQTIHQWPATLVQPVGSPLSLECTVEGTSNPNLYWYRQAAGRGLQLLFYSVGIGQISSEVPQNLSASRPQDRQFILSSKKLLLSDSGFYLCAWTRTKTGTTNEKLFFGSGTQLSVL.

The chain is built from TRBV10-3 and TRBJ1-1, with D possibly being TRBD1 (6 bases). V shed 7 bases and J shed 1 base, with 10 bases lying between them. The CDR3 consists of 13 residues. CDR1 is ENHRY and CDR2 is SYGVKD in the germline V gene. CDR3 region: CAITKGQNTEAFF. The CDR3, as DNA: TGTGCCATCACCAAGGGACAGAACACTGAAGCTTTCTTT.

This rearrangement joins TRBV5-1 to TRBJ1-3; D unresolved. The CDR3 length is 16 residues. The V gene's germline CDR1 is SGHRS and CDR2 YFSETQ. Deletions cut 2 bases from V and 0 bases from J, with 12 bases between. CDR3: CASSLDRASSGNTIYF. The CDR3 bases are TGCGCCAGCAGCTTAGACCGGGCCAGCTCTGGAAACACCATATATTTT.

The chain carries TRBV7-2 and TRBJ1-6, with a tentative D call TRBD1 (5 bases). CDR1 is SGHTA, CDR2 FQGNSA, per germline. The CDR3 sequence is 15 residues long. Trimming removed 5 bases from V and 7 bases from J, with 15 bases in between. The CDR3 loop reads CASSPAQGRNSPLHF. The DNA of the CDR3 is TGTGCCAGCAGCCCGGCGCAGGGTCGGAATTCACCCCTCCACTTT.

The DNA of the CDR3 is TGTGCCAGCAGCGTAGGGACAGGGGGCGATACGCAGTATTTT. Translating gives CASSVGTGGDTQYF. V gene TRBV7-2 combines with J gene TRBJ2-3; 12 bases align to TRBD1. Germline-derived CDR1 and CDR2 are SGHTA and FQGNSA. This CDR3 is built from 14 residues. J was trimmed by 6 bases and V by 5 bases; bases with no gene match: 3.